These 3 T cell receptor beta chains originate from one sample sequenced in a study of early T cells in non-severe SARS-CoV-2 infection. TCRdb redid the calling of the 5' RACE reads with MiXCR, one entry per CDR3 protein. The data show some 90,000 distinct CDR3 sequences, under 15% seen once. Specimen: whole blood. These receptors all stem from an adult who was a healthcare worker with PCR-confirmed SARS-CoV-2 infection or an uninfected control (not recorded which).

This clonotype has just a few counts. This chain links TRBV7-9 with TRBJ1-1; D unresolved. Trimming took off 3 bases at V and 8 bases at J, with 16 bases between the two ends. The CDR3 consists of 14 residues. CDR1 and CDR2 (germline): SEHNR, FQNEAQ (reference sequence). The CDR3 region has the DNA TGTGCCAGCAGCTTCCCGCGACAAAGTAACGAAGCTTTCTTT. This translates into CASSFPRQSNEAFF.

This chain links TRBV18 with TRBJ2-7, with a weak D call TRBD2 (5 bases). Between the trimmed V and J ends, which lost 3 bases and 4 bases, there was a span of 13 bases. The CDR3 is 14 residues long. Germline assignment: CDR1 KGHSH and CDR2 LQKENI. CDR3 region: CASSPQDSVYEQYF. CDR3 coding DNA: TGTGCCAGCTCACCTCAGGACTCCGTTTACGAGCAGTACTTC.

The chain has TRBV28 and TRBJ2-4, with D unclear. The CDR3 runs 13 residues. Trimming cost V 3 bases and J 8 bases, with 11 bases left between them. CDR1 is MDHEN, CDR2 SYDVKM, per germline. The CDR3 DNA reads as TGTGCCAGCAGTTTTGTCCCAAGGGACATTCAGTACTTC. This encodes CASSFVPRDIQYF. The variable domain in full, completed from reference TRBV28 and TRBJ2-4, reads DVKVTQSSRYLVKRTGEKVFLECVQDMDHENMFWYRQDPGLGLRLIYFSYDVKMKEKGDIPEGYSVSREKKERFSLILESASTNQTSMYLCASSFVPRDIQYFGAGTRLSVL.